The TCR beta chain under discussion was sequenced for a study of a mutant IDH1 vaccine in newly diagnosed glioma. The assay was immunoSEQ multiplex PCR, and TCRdb's table has in-frame clones only and misses some. The table lists 100,000 to 150,000 clones, around 77% of them singletons. Sample time point: week 11, during vaccination. A single vaccine dose contained 300 ug of mutant IDH1 20-mer peptide, and topical imiquimod was used with it. Germline V gene lookup returns CDR1 MGHRA and CDR2 YSYEKL. Trimming removed 0 bases at V and 4 bases at J, with 4 bases between. The CDR3 totals 13 residues. With regard to this clone: Its specificity is not known.

The sequence came from a man in his forties with glioma. The V call is TRBV4-1, the J call TRBJ1-3; D not certain. Specimen: PBMCs, collected from a glioma patient whose treatment included an IDH1 peptide vaccine. Here the CDR3 DNA reads TGCGCCAGCAGCCAAGAAGGGGGAAACACCATATATTTT. It is translated as CASSQEGGNTIYF.